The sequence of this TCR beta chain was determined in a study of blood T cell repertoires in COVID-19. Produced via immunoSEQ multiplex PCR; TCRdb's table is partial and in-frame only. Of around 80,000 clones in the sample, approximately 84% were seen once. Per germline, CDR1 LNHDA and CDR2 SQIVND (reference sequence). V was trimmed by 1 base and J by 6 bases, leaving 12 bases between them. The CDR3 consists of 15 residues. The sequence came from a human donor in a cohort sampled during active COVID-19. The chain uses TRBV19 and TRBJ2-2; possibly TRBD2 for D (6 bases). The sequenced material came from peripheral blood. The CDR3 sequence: CASSIVGRDPGELFF. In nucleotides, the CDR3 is TGTGCCAGTAGTATAGTGGGGCGGGATCCCGGGGAGCTGTTTTTT.